Detailed here is one TCR beta chain. This sample stems from a study of blood T cell repertoires in COVID-19. Study-level information: PBMCs, B-cell-depleted T cells, or T cells were the source of the cDNA or gDNA that made up the material.

CDR3 length: 13 residues. Trimming shortened V by 5 bases and J by 5 bases, and 12 bases separated the two germline ends. Germline values: CDR1 SGHNT, CDR2 YENEEA. Original analysis: Reference gene primer amplification in the assay estimated nucleated cell counts. Here immunoSEQ multiplex PCR was the method, and the copy in TCRdb shows in-frame clones only, minus some. V, J and clone size are taken as reported in that table, and D and trimming were inferred from the DNA itself. The sample holds about 80,000 clones, approximately 82% seen once. The sample consisted of peripheral blood. This receptor was identified in a human donor in a cohort sampled during active COVID-19. V usage is TRBV11-3 and J usage is TRBJ1-1; no firm D call. CDR3 sequence reads: CASSTRGSTEAFF. Written as DNA, the CDR3 is TGTGCCAGCAGCACGCGGGGTTCAACTGAAGCTTTCTTT.